The source of this TCR beta chain is a study of T-cell reconstitution after alpha-beta-depleted transplantation in children. This CDR3 has 19 amino acids. Germline loops: CDR1 LGHDT, CDR2 YNNKEL (reference sequence). V was clipped by 10 bases and J by 0 bases; unmatched bases: 20. This clonotype showed up just a few times. Its antigen remains unknown. Notes on the study in general: Newly generated T cells supplied most T-cell counts and diversity one year post-transplant.

Preparation of the TCRbeta library involved a method that used unique molecular identifiers. TCRdb itself ran the PCR reads through MiXCR, one entry per CDR3 protein. The sample carries approximately 170,000 distinct CDR3 sequences, over 8.5% recorded once. V gene TRBV3-1 combines with J gene TRBJ2-1, with 8 bases that match TRBD2. This TCR was sampled from a boy under 10 years old with acute myeloid leukemia, due to receive a stem cell transplant. The specimen comprised PBMCs, sampled before TCRalphabeta/CD19-depleted stem cell transplant. The CDR3 DNA is TGTGCCACCTGCCCCCGATGGGGGGAGCGGGGGTACTCCTACAATGAGCAGTTCTTC. It is translated as CATCPRWGERGYSYNEQFF.